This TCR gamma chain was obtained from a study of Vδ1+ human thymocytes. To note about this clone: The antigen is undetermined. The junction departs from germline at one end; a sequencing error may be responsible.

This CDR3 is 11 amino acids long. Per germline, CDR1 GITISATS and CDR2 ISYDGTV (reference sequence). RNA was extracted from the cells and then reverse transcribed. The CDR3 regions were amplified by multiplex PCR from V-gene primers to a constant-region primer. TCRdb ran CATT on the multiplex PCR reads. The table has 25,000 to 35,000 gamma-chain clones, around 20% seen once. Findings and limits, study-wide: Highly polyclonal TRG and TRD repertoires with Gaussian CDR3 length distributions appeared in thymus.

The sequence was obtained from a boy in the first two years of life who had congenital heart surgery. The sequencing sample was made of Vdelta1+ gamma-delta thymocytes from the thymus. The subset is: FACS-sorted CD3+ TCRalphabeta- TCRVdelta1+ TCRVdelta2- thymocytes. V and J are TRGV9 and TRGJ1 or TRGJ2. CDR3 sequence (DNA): TGTGCCTTGTTTTGTTTTATCAAGAATCTCTTT. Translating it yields CALFCFIKNLF.